Below are 7 T cell receptor beta chains sequenced from a single sample in a study of blood T cell repertoires in COVID-19 (TCRdb year 2020). Library generation was performed with the immunoSEQ multiplex PCR assay. In its TCRdb copy, this immuneACCESS table keeps in-frame sequences only and misses some clones. Where compared with another copy, unresolved V genes explain less than half of these, and the others have no known cause. Here the sample has about 300,000 clones; approximately 86% occur a single time. Over 1% of the sample goes to the ten largest clones. Material for sequencing was peripheral blood. The receptors were gathered from a man between 65 and 79 years old with acute or convalescent COVID-19.

This clone was found once. The V and J genes are TRBV5-1 and TRBJ2-3, with D perhaps matching TRBD2 (6 bases). Germline values: CDR1 SGHRS, CDR2 YFSETQ. CDR3 length equals 16 residues. Deletions cut 0 bases from V and 1 base from J, with 12 bases between. Here the CDR3 DNA reads TGCGCCAGCAGCTTGGGGGACTCGGGGGGCACAGATACGCAGTATTTT. This encodes CASSLGDSGGTDTQYF.

A word on this clone: The same CDR3 arises from other DNA sequences in this sample as well. J is TRBJ1-1 and V is TRBV29-1; the match to TRBD1 covers 7 bases. The ends lost 4 bases at V and 2 bases at J; junction bases unmatched: 1. The CDR3 extends over 12 amino acids. Germline values: CDR1 SQVTM, CDR2 ANQGSEA. CDR3 in DNA: TGCAGCGTTGGACAGGGCAACACTGAAGCTTTCTTT. It specifies CSVGQGNTEAFF.

The chain recombines TRBV5-6 with TRBJ2-7; TRBD1 matches 7 bases. V shed 4 bases and J 6 bases; nucleotides not matched to a gene: 13. The CDR3 has 15 amino acids. Germline V gene lookup returns CDR1 SGHDT and CDR2 YYEEEE. CDR3 loop: CASSPQPTGVREQYF. CDR3 DNA: TGTGCCAGCAGCCCGCAACCCACAGGGGTCCGCGAGCAGTACTTC.

The chain links TRBV30 to TRBJ2-7; 7 bases fit TRBD1. Looked up from germline, CDR1 is GTSNPN and CDR2 is SVGIG (reference sequence). J was trimmed by 5 bases and V by 0 bases; bases with no gene match: 7. The CDR3 consists of 14 residues. CDR3 in DNA: TGTGCCTGGAGTGTGAGCAGGGGGAAGAACGAGCAGTACTTC. Its translation is CAWSVSRGKNEQYF.

The rearrangement joins TRBV5-1 to TRBJ1-6; D not certain. Germline values: CDR1 SGHRS, CDR2 YFSETQ. This CDR3 is 13 amino acids long. V was trimmed by 7 bases and J by 0 bases, leaving 5 bases between them. CDR3 coding DNA: TGCGCCAGCTCTAACTCCTATAATTCACCCCTCCACTTT. Its protein is CASSNSYNSPLHF.

This chain links TRBV28 with TRBJ1-1; D is ambiguous. V gave up 1 base and J gave up 1 base, with 4 bases separating them. Germline CDR1 is MDHEN and CDR2 is SYDVKM. This CDR3 region has 13 residues. The CDR3, as DNA: TGTGCCAGCAGTTTATTAGCGAACACTGAAGCTTTCTTT. Its protein is CASSLLANTEAFF. Drawing the rest from reference TRBV28 and TRBJ1-1, the complete variable domain is DVKVTQSSRYLVKRTGEKVFLECVQDMDHENMFWYRQDPGLGLRLIYFSYDVKMKEKGDIPEGYSVSREKKERFSLILESASTNQTSMYLCASSLLANTEAFFGQGTRLTVV.

This chain links TRBV6-5 with TRBJ2-5; D uncertain. The CDR3 sequence is 14 residues long. Germline CDR1 MNHEY, CDR2 SVGAGI. Trimming pared 2 bases from V and 0 bases from J, leaving 7 bases between. This CDR3 is CASSYARYQETQYF. Written as DNA, the CDR3 is TGTGCCAGCAGTTACGCACGGTACCAAGAGACCCAGTACTTC.